The entry below describes one T cell receptor beta chain. This sample was included in a study of control samples from healthy donors and cancer patients. TCRdb's copy holds only in-frame clones and misses some; the assay was immunoSEQ multiplex PCR. Of about 130,000 clones listed, 75% to 95% are singletons. What was sequenced was blood. This TCR came from a man aged 18 to 29 in good health.

DNA for the CDR3: TGCGCCAGCACCCAATCGGCTGTTTCCTACAATGAGCAGTTCTTC. Protein sequence: CASTQSAVSYNEQFF. The chain employs TRBV5-1 and TRBJ2-1; D ambiguous. CDR3 length: 15 residues. The V and J ends lost 6 bases and 1 base respectively, with 14 bases between them. Germline V gene data show CDR1 as SGHRS and CDR2 as YFSETQ.